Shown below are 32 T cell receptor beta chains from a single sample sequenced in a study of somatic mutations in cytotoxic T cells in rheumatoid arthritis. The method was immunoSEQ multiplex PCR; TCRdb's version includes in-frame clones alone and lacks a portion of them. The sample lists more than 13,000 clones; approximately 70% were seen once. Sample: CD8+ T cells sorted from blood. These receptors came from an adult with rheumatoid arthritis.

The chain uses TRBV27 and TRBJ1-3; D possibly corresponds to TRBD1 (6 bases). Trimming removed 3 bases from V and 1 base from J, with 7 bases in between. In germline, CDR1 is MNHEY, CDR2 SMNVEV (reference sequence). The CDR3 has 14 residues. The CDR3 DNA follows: TGTGCCAGCAGTTTCGGGACATCTGGAAACACCATATATTTT. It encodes CASSFGTSGNTIYF.

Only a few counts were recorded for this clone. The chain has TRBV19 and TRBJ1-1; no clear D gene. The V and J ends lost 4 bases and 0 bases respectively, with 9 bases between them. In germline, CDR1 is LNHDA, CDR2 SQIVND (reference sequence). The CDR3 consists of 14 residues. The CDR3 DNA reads TGTGCCAGTAGTACGTTTAGCATGAACACTGAAGCTTTCTTT. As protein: CASSTFSMNTEAFF.

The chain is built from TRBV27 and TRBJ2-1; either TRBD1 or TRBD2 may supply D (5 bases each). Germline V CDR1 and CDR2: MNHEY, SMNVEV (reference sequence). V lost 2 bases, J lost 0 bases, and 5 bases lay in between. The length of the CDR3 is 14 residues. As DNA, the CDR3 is TGTGCCAGCAGTTTAGGGGGCTCCTACAATGAGCAGTTCTTC. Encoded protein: CASSLGGSYNEQFF.

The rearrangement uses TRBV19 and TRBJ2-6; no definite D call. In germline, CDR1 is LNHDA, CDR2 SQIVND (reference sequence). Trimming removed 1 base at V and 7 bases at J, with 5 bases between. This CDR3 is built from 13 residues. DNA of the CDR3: TGTGCCAGTAGTATAGGTCTTGCCAACGTCCTGACTTTC. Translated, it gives CASSIGLANVLTF.

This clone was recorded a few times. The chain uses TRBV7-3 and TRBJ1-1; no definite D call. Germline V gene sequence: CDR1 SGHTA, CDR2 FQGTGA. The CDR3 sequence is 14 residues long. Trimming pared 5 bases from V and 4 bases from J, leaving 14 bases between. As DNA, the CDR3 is TGTGCCAGCAGCCCCGGCGGGATGGGCACTGAAGCTTTCTTT. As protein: CASSPGGMGTEAFF.

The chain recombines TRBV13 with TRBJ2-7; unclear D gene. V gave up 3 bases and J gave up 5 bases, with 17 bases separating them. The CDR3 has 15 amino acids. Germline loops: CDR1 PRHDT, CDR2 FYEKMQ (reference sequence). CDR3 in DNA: TGTGCCAGCAGCTTTACCAGCGAGGAAAGGAACGAGCAGTACTTC. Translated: CASSFTSEERNEQYF.

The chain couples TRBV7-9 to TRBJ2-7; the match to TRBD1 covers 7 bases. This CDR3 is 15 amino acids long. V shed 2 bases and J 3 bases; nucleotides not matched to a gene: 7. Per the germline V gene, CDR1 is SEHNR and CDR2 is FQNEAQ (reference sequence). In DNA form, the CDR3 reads TGTGCCAGCAGCTTATCCAGGGACAGTTTCTACGAGCAGTACTTC. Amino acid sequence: CASSLSRDSFYEQYF.

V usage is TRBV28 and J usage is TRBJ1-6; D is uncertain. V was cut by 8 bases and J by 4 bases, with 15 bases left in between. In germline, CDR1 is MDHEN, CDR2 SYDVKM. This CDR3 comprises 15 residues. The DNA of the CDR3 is TGTGCCAGCGGAGATGCGGACGGGTATAATTCACCCCTCCACTTT. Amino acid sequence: CASGDADGYNSPLHF.

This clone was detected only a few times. Here the CDR3 DNA reads TGTGCCAGCAGCTCCGGACATGAGGACTACACCTTC. This encodes CASSSGHEDYTF. The V and J genes are TRBV7-9 and TRBJ1-2, with D possibly matching TRBD1 (5 bases). The CDR3 covers 12 residues. Trimming shortened V by 4 bases and J by 10 bases, and 13 bases separated the two germline ends. Germline-derived CDR1 and CDR2 are SEHNR and FQNEAQ (reference sequence).

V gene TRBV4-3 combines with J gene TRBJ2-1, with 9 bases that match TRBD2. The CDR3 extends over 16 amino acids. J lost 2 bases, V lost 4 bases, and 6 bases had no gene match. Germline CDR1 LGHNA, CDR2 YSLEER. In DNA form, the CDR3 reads TGCGCCAGCAGCCCCCGTATAGCGGGGGCCTACAATGAGCAGTTCTTC. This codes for CASSPRIAGAYNEQFF.

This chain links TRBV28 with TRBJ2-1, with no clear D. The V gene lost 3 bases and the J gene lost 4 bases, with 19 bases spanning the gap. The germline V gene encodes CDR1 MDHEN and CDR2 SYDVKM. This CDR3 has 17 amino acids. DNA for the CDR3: TGTGCCAGCAGTTTCCCGCGGTCTGCCCTGGGGTACAATGAGCAGTTCTTC. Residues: CASSFPRSALGYNEQFF.

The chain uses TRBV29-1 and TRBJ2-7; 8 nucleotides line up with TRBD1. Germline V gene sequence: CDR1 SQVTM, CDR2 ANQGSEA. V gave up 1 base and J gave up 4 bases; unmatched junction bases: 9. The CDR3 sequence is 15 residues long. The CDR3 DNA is TGCAGCGTTGAAGGGACAGGGATCTCGGGGTACGAGCAGTACTTC. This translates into CSVEGTGISGYEQYF.

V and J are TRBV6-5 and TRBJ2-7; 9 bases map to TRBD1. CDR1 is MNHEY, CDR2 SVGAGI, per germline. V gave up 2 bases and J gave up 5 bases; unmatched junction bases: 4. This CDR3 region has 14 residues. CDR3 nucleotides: TGTGCCAGCAGTTACACAGGGGGCGGTCACGAGCAGTACTTC. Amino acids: CASSYTGGGHEQYF.

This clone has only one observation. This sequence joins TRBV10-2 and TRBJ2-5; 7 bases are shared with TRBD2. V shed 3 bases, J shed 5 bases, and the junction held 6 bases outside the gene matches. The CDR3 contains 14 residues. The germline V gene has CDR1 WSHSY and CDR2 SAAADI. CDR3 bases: TGCGCCAGCAGTGAAATGAGGGACTATGAGACCCAGTACTTC. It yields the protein CASSEMRDYETQYF.

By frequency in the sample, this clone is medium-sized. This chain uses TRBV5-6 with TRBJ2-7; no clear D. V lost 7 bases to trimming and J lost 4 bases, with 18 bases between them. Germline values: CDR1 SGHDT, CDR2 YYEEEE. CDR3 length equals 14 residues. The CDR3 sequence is CASSDNDLSYEQYF. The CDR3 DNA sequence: TGTGCCAGCTCGGATAATGACCTGTCGTACGAGCAGTACTTC.

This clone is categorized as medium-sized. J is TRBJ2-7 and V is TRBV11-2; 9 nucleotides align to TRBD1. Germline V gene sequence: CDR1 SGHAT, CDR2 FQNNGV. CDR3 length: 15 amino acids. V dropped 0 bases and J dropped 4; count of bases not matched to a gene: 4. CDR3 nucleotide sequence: TGTGCCAGCAGCTTAGATTGGGACAGGGTTTACGAGCAGTACTTC. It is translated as CASSLDWDRVYEQYF. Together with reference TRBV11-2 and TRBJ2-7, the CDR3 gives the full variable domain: EAGVAQSPRYKIIEKRQSVAFWCNPISGHATLYWYQQILGQGPKLLIQFQNNGVVDDSQLPKDRFSAERLKGVDSTLKIQPAKLEDSAVYLCASSLDWDRVYEQYFGPGTRLTVT.

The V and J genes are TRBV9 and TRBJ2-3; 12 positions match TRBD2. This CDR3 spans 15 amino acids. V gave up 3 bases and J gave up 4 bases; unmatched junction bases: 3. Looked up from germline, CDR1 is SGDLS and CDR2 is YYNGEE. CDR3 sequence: CASSASGGAADTQYF. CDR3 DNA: TGTGCCAGCAGCGCTAGCGGGGGGGCTGCAGATACGCAGTATTTT.

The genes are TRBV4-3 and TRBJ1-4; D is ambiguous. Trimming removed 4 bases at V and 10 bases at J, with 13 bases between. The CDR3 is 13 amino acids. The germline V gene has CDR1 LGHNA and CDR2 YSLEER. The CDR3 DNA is TGCGCCAGCAGCCCTGAAGATAGGCTAAAACTGTTTTTT. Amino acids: CASSPEDRLKLFF.

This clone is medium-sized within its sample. CDR3 amino acids: CASSQDWGKGREQYF. CDR3 bases: TGCGCCAGCAGCCAAGACTGGGGGAAGGGGCGGGAGCAGTACTTC. The V gene is TRBV4-1, the J gene TRBJ2-7; D tentatively fits TRBD1 or TRBD2 (5 bases each). CDR3 length: 15 amino acids. In germline, CDR1 is MGHRA, CDR2 YSYEKL. The ends were cut back, 0 bases at V and 7 bases at J, with 16 bases in the middle.

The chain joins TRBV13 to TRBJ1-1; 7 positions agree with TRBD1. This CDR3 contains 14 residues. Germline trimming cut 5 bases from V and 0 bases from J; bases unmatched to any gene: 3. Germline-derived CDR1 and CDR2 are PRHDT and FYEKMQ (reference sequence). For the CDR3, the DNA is TGTGCCAGCAGCCTCGGGACAGTGAACACTGAAGCTTTCTTT. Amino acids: CASSLGTVNTEAFF.

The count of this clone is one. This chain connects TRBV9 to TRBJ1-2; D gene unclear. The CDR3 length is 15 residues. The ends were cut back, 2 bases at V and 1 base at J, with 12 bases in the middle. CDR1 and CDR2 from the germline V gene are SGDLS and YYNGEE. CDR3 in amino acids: CASSVPPVFNYGYTF. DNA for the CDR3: TGTGCCAGCAGCGTCCCCCCAGTCTTTAACTATGGCTACACCTTC.

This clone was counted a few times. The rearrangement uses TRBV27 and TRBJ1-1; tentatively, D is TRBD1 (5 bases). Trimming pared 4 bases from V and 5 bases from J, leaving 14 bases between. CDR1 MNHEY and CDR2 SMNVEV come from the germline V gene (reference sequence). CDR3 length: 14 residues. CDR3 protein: CASSYSTGGTEAFF. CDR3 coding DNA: TGTGCCAGCAGTTACTCTACGGGGGGGACTGAAGCTTTCTTT.

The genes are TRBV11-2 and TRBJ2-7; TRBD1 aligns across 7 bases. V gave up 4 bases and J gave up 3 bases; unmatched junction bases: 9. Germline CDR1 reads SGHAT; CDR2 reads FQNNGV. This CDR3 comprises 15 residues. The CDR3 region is CASSSSGTAHYEQYF. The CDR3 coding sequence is TGTGCCAGCAGCTCCTCCGGGACAGCACACTACGAGCAGTACTTC.

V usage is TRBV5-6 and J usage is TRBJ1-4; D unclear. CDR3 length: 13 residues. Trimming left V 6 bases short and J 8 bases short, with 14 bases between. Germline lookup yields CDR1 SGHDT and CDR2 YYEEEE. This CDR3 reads CASTALRDEKLFF. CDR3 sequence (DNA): TGTGCCAGCACCGCACTCAGAGACGAAAAACTGTTTTTT.

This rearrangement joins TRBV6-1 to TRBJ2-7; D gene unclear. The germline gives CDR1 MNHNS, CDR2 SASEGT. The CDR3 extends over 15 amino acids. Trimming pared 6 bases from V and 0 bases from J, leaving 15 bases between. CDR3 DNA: TGTGCCAGCAGAGGGTTTGACCGAAGCTCCTACGAGCAGTACTTC. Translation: CASRGFDRSSYEQYF.

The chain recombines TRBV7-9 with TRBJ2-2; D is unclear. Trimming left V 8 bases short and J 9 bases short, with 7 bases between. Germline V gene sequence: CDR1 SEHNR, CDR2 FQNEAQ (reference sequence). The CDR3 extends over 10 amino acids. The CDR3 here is CASHVRELFF. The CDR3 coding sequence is TGTGCCAGCCACGTCCGGGAGCTGTTTTTT.

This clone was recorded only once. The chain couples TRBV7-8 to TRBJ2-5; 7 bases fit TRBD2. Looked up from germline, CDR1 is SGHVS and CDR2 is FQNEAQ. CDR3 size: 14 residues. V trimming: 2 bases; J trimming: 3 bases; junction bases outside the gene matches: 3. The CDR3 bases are TGTGCCAGCAGCTTACTTGCGGGGGAAGAGACCCAGTACTTC. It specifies CASSLLAGEETQYF.

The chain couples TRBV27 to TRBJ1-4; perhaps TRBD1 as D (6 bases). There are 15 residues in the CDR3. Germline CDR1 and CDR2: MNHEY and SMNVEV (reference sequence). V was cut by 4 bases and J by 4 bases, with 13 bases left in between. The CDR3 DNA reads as TGTGCCAGCAGTTCTATCAGGGGCTTTAATGAAAAACTGTTTTTT. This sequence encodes CASSSIRGFNEKLFF.

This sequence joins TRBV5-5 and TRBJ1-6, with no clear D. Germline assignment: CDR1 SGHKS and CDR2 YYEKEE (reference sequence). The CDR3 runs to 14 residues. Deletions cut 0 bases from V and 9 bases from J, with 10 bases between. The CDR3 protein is CASSLEIGTSPLHF. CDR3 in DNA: TGTGCCAGCAGCTTGGAAATAGGTACTTCACCCCTCCACTTT.

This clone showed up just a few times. The CDR3 here is CASSLGSPTGELFF. Here the CDR3 DNA reads TGTGCCAGCAGCTTAGGCAGTCCCACCGGGGAGCTGTTTTTT. The chain uses TRBV7-9 and TRBJ2-2, with D hard to call. Germline CDR1 is SEHNR and CDR2 is FQNEAQ (reference sequence). V was clipped by 1 base and J by 4 bases, with 7 bases between them. The CDR3 runs to 14 residues.

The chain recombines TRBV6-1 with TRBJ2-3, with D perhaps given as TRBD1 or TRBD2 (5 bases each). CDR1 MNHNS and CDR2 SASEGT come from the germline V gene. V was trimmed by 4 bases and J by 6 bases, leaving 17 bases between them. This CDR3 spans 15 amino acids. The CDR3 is CASSAEQGVFDTQYF. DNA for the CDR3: TGTGCCAGCAGTGCGGAGCAGGGAGTCTTCGATACGCAGTATTTT.

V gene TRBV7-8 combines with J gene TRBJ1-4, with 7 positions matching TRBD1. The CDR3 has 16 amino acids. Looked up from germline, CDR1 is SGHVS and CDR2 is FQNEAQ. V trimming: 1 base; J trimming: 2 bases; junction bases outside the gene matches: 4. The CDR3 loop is CASSLDEGATNEKLFF. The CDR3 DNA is TGTGCCAGCAGCTTAGATGAGGGGGCGACTAATGAAAAACTGTTTTTT.